One sample yielded the 28 T cell receptor beta chains listed below, sequenced in a study of CD8+ T cells in alopecia areata. Extraction and reverse transcription of RNA yielded cDNA as the sequencing template. Assay: immunoSEQ multiplex PCR; the TCRdb copy retains only in-frame clones and omits some. The sample lists tens of thousands of clones, about 83% occurring once. The sequenced sample was NKG2D-low CD8+ T cells sorted from blood. The source is a human donor with alopecia areata.

This chain joins TRBV9 and TRBJ2-5, with D unclear. The CDR3 runs to 14 residues. Germline V gene data show CDR1 as SGDLS and CDR2 as YYNGEE. V dropped 2 bases and J dropped 2 bases, with 10 bases sitting between them. The CDR3: CASSVDWNQETQYF. CDR3 nucleotide sequence: TGTGCCAGCAGCGTCGACTGGAATCAAGAGACCCAGTACTTC.

The J gene is TRBJ2-7, the V gene TRBV27, with TRBD1 matching over 9 bases. Germline V gene sequence: CDR1 MNHEY, CDR2 SMNVEV (reference sequence). The CDR3 spans 15 residues. With V trimmed by 2 bases and J by 2 bases, 4 bases remained unmatched. The DNA of the CDR3 is TGTGCCAGCAGTTTAGCCGGGACAGGGACCTACGAGCAGTACTTC. The encoded protein is CASSLAGTGTYEQYF.

The chain is built from TRBV7-2 and TRBJ2-5; D possibly corresponds to TRBD2 (7 bases). The CDR3 has 16 amino acids. CDR1 SGHTA and CDR2 FQGNSA come from the germline V gene. Trimming removed 2 bases at V and 5 bases at J, with 18 bases between. The CDR3, as DNA: TGTGCCAGCAGCTTATGGGGCGGGGGCACGATGGAGACCCAGTACTTC. It encodes CASSLWGGGTMETQYF.

The V and J genes are TRBV29-1 and TRBJ2-2; the match to TRBD2 covers 8 bases. The CDR3 is 15 residues long. V gave up 4 bases and J gave up 7 bases; unmatched junction bases: 11. Looked up from germline, CDR1 is SQVTM and CDR2 is ANQGSEA. The CDR3 DNA reads TGCAGCGTTGTCGGTCCAAGCGGGGGAATCGGGGAGCTGTTTTTT. Its protein product is CSVVGPSGGIGELFF.

CDR3 bases: TGTGCCAGCAGCTTGGGAACGTCTAGCGGGGGCACAGATACCCAGTACTTC. This codes for CASSLGTSSGGTDTQYF. The chain is built from TRBV5-6 and TRBJ2-5; 10 bases line up with TRBD2. The CDR3 is 17 amino acids. Trimming took 0 bases from V and 8 from J; bases not matched to a gene: 13. Germline CDR1 reads SGHDT; CDR2 reads YYEEEE.

V usage is TRBV25-1 and J usage is TRBJ1-1; no clear D gene. Germline V CDR1 and CDR2: MGHDK, SYGVNS. The CDR3 is 13 residues long. V was cut by 4 bases and J by 0 bases, with 6 bases left in between. CDR3 loop: CASSVGLNTEAFF. The CDR3 nucleotides are TGTGCCAGCAGTGTCGGATTGAACACTGAAGCTTTCTTT. The full variable domain, its missing parts supplied by reference TRBV25-1 and TRBJ1-1, is EADIYQTPRYLVIGTGKKITLECSQTMGHDKMYWYQQDPGMELHLIHYSYGVNSTEKGDLSSESTVSRIRTEHFPLTLESARPSHTSQYLCASSVGLNTEAFFGQGTRLTVV.

The CDR3 sequence: CSVQGDTQYF. In nucleotides, the CDR3 is TGCAGCGTACAGGGAGATACGCAGTATTTT. The V and J genes are TRBV29-1 and TRBJ2-3; possible D gene TRBD1, 6 bases. The CDR3 contains 10 residues. Germline V gives CDR1 SQVTM, CDR2 ANQGSEA. V was pared by 6 bases and J by 5 bases, with 6 bases between.

V is TRBV6-5 and J is TRBJ2-3, with a tentative D call TRBD2 (5 bases). Germline CDR1 MNHEY, CDR2 SVGAGI. V was shortened by 4 bases and J by 2 bases, with 13 bases between the two germline ends. This CDR3 is built from 15 residues. CDR3 in DNA: TGTGCCAGCAGTTCCGCAGACGGGGTCACAGATACGCAGTATTTT. Translated: CASSSADGVTDTQYF.

This clone was found once. The V call is TRBV29-1, the J call TRBJ2-7; D possibly corresponds to TRBD2 (5 bases). The CDR3 consists of 12 residues. CDR1 and CDR2 from the germline V gene are SQVTM and ANQGSEA. The V end lost 5 bases, the J end lost 1 base, and 9 bases lay between the germline ends. The CDR3, as DNA: TGCAGCGTTTGGGCGGGTTCCTACGAGCAGTACTTC. Translating gives CSVWAGSYEQYF.

The rearrangement joins TRBV6-5 to TRBJ2-7, with 12 bases identical to TRBD2. The CDR3 has 15 amino acids. Germline CDR1 is MNHEY and CDR2 is SVGAGI. With V trimmed by 6 bases and J by 4 bases, 7 bases remained unmatched. CDR3 residues: CASSRLGTSGYEQYF. Written as DNA, the CDR3 is TGTGCCAGCAGCCGACTAGGGACTAGCGGGTACGAGCAGTACTTC.

This clone was seen a single time. The V gene is TRBV4-1, the J gene TRBJ1-1, with a tentative D call TRBD1 (5 bases). Germline lookup yields CDR1 MGHRA and CDR2 YSYEKL. The V end was cut by 0 bases, the J end by 0 bases, with 8 bases between. CDR3 length equals 15 residues. This CDR3 is CASSQERGMNTEAFF. DNA for the CDR3: TGCGCCAGCAGCCAAGAGAGGGGCATGAACACTGAAGCTTTCTTT.

This clone was picked up a small number of times. The chain uses TRBV19 and TRBJ2-2; D remains unclear. The CDR3 length is 11 residues. The germline gives CDR1 LNHDA, CDR2 SQIVND (reference sequence). Deletions cut 11 bases from V and 6 bases from J, with 10 bases between. Here the CDR3 reads CASDGAGELFF. As DNA, the CDR3 is TGTGCCTCCGATGGGGCCGGGGAGCTGTTTTTT.

V is TRBV7-6 and J is TRBJ2-1; TRBD1 aligns across 7 bases. In germline, CDR1 is SGHVS, CDR2 FNYEAQ. This CDR3 comprises 15 residues. The V and J ends lost 5 bases and 1 base, in that order; junction bases with no gene match: 5. The CDR3 region has the DNA TGTGCCAGCAGCCTTAAGACAGGGTCCTACAATGAGCAGTTCTTC. This encodes CASSLKTGSYNEQFF. Based on the CDR3 plus reference TRBV7-6 and TRBJ2-1, the full variable domain is GAGVSQSPRYKVTKRGQDVALRCDPISGHVSLYWYRQALGQGPEFLTYFNYEAQQDKSGLPNDRFSAERPEGSISTLTIQRTEQRDSAMYRCASSLKTGSYNEQFFGPGTRLTVL.

The rearrangement uses TRBV29-1 and TRBJ2-7; D possibly corresponds to TRBD1 (5 bases). Between the trimmed V and J ends, which lost 4 bases and 0 bases, there was a span of 19 bases. This CDR3 region has 16 residues. CDR1 and CDR2 from the germline V gene are SQVTM and ANQGSEA. Here the CDR3 DNA reads TGCAGCGTTGTTGTGACAGCGACTTATTTCTCCTACGAGCAGTACTTC. It codes for CSVVVTATYFSYEQYF.

The V gene is TRBV6-4, the J gene TRBJ2-3; TRBD2 aligns across 8 bases. V shed 3 bases and J 5 bases; nucleotides not matched to a gene: 7. The CDR3 is 15 amino acids. Germline CDR1 reads MRHNA; CDR2 reads SNTAGT. The CDR3: CASSESGGAEDTQYF. The CDR3 DNA reads as TGTGCCAGCAGTGAGTCGGGGGGGGCGGAAGATACGCAGTATTTT.

The chain links TRBV4-1 to TRBJ2-1; TRBD2 might be the D (6 bases). Germline lookup yields CDR1 MGHRA and CDR2 YSYEKL. V shed 4 bases and J shed 8 bases, with 9 bases lying between them. CDR3 length: 12 residues. CDR3: CASSPTRHEQFF. As DNA, the CDR3 is TGCGCCAGCAGCCCGACTAGGCATGAGCAGTTCTTC.

The chain carries TRBV2 and TRBJ1-2; 8 nucleotides agree with TRBD1. The CDR3 runs to 11 residues. V gave up 11 bases and J gave up 5 bases; unmatched junction bases: 4. Germline V gene sequence: CDR1 SNHLY, CDR2 FYNNEI. CDR3 amino acids: CADRGGYGYTF. CDR3 DNA sequence: TGTGCCGACAGGGGTGGATATGGCTACACCTTC.

The chain links TRBV6-6 to TRBJ2-1; 12 nucleotides agree with TRBD2. With V trimmed by 5 bases and J by 10 bases, 9 bases remained unmatched. The CDR3 spans 15 residues. Looked up from germline, CDR1 is MNHNY and CDR2 is SVGAGI (reference sequence). CDR3: CASSASGGEGSEQFF. DNA for the CDR3: TGTGCCAGCAGTGCTAGCGGGGGGGAAGGTAGCGAGCAGTTCTTC.

The V and J genes are TRBV4-2 and TRBJ2-7, with D unresolved. Germline V gives CDR1 LGHNA, CDR2 YNFKEQ. The V end was cut by 3 bases, the J end by 0 bases, with 24 bases between. The CDR3 has 19 amino acids. CDR3 protein: CASSHVRKTGVSSSYEQYF. The DNA of the CDR3 is TGTGCCAGCAGCCACGTCCGTAAGACCGGCGTTTCTAGCTCCTACGAGCAGTACTTC.

DNA for the CDR3: TGTGCCAGCAGGTTACTTGGACAGGGCCCGTCCGAGCAGTACTTC. Translated, it gives CASRLLGQGPSEQYF. This chain uses TRBV27 with TRBJ2-7; TRBD1 matches at 8 bases. J was trimmed by 6 bases and V by 6 bases; bases with no gene match: 13. Germline CDR1 MNHEY, CDR2 SMNVEV (reference sequence). The CDR3 spans 15 residues.

This clone rates as medium-sized. This chain joins TRBV23-1 and TRBJ1-5; tentatively, D is TRBD1 (6 bases). TRBV23-1 is labeled an ORF, and its function is uncertain. The CDR3 covers 13 residues. V was cut by 8 bases and J by 5 bases, with 13 bases left in between. The CDR3 DNA follows: TGCGCCAGCCTTAACAGGACAGATCAGCCCCAGCATTTT. This codes for CASLNRTDQPQHF.

The chain uses TRBV29-1 and TRBJ2-3; 9 bases are shared with TRBD1. CDR1 and CDR2 from the germline V gene are SQVTM and ANQGSEA. V lost 3 bases and J lost 5; bases outside the gene matches: 9. The CDR3 has 15 amino acids. CDR3 region: CSVDIRDRELDTQYF. DNA of the CDR3: TGCAGCGTTGATATCAGGGACAGGGAGTTAGATACGCAGTATTTT.

This clone was seen just once. The gene calls are TRBV11-2 and TRBJ1-1, with D unclear. Germline CDR1 and CDR2: SGHAT and FQNNGV. The CDR3 contains 12 residues. Trimming removed 1 base from V and 5 bases from J, with 5 bases in between. The CDR3 DNA reads TGTGCCAGCAGCTTAGGATTTACTGAAGCTTTCTTT. Its translation: CASSLGFTEAFF.

This clone appeared many times. The genes are TRBV11-2 and TRBJ2-3; no clear D. The CDR3 contains 15 residues. The germline V and J ends were trimmed by 5 bases and 3 bases, with 15 bases remaining between them. Germline CDR1 SGHAT, CDR2 FQNNGV. CDR3 protein: CASSHIAAPTDTQYF. CDR3 sequence (DNA): TGTGCCAGCAGCCATATCGCAGCCCCGACAGATACGCAGTATTTT.

The genes are TRBV11-2 and TRBJ2-3, with D possibly TRBD2 on 6 matching bases. The germline V gene has CDR1 SGHAT and CDR2 FQNNGV. With 6 bases removed from V and 0 bases from J, the gap between germline ends came to 22 bases. The CDR3 spans 18 residues. CDR3: CASRSPADYVMSTDTQYF. The CDR3 bases are TGTGCCAGCAGGTCTCCAGCGGACTACGTTATGAGCACAGATACGCAGTATTTT.

The chain recombines TRBV9 with TRBJ1-5, with TRBD1 identical over 7 bases. Unmatched junction bases numbered 7, after V lost 3 bases and J lost 1 base. The germline CDR1 and CDR2 sequences are SGDLS and YYNGEE. The CDR3 runs 16 residues. The CDR3 coding sequence is TGTGCCAGCAGCGAGGGAGACAGGGCAAGCAATCAGCCCCAGCATTTT. It is translated as CASSEGDRASNQPQHF.

This chain uses TRBV9 with TRBJ2-7, with TRBD2 matching over 8 bases. Germline values: CDR1 SGDLS, CDR2 YYNGEE. The CDR3 totals 15 residues. V trimming: 4 bases; J trimming: 0 bases; junction bases outside the gene matches: 6. The CDR3 is CASSPNAGGSYEQYF. DNA of the CDR3: TGTGCCAGCAGCCCAAACGCGGGGGGCTCCTACGAGCAGTACTTC.

This clone was counted only a few times. The chain links TRBV13 to TRBJ2-7; TRBD1 aligns across 8 bases. The length of the CDR3 is 15 residues. CDR1 and CDR2 (germline): PRHDT, FYEKMQ (reference sequence). V lost 5 bases, J lost 0 bases, and 6 bases stayed unmatched. The CDR3 reads CASSQGQASSYEQYF. CDR3 sequence (DNA): TGTGCCAGCAGCCAGGGACAGGCGAGCTCCTACGAGCAGTACTTC. The full variable domain, its missing parts supplied by reference TRBV13 and TRBJ2-7, is AAGVIQSPRHLIKEKRETATLKCYPIPRHDTVYWYQQGPGQDPQFLISFYEKMQSDKGSIPDRFSAQQFSDYHSELNMSSLELGDSALYFCASSQGQASSYEQYFGPGTRLTVT.